The 22 T cell receptor beta chains given below trace back to one sample, sequenced in a study of preoperative IRX-2 immunotherapy in early breast cancer. The treatment: preoperative locoregional IRX-2 cytokine immunotherapy. Clones were read by immunoSEQ multiplex PCR, and TCRdb kept only the in-frame ones, dropping some. The sample carries tens of thousands of clones, roughly 80% recorded once. Sequenced here: lymph node tissue, sampled after IRX-2 immunotherapy. The receptors come from a human donor with breast cancer.

The rearrangement links TRBV7-7 to TRBJ1-1; possible D gene TRBD1, 6 bases. From germline, CDR1 is SSHAT and CDR2 FNYEAQ (reference sequence). The CDR3 spans 17 residues. V was trimmed by 5 bases and J by 3 bases, leaving 22 bases between them. CDR3 sequence (DNA): TGTGCCAGCAGCCACTTTTTCGGGGGCGCGGCGGACACTGAAGCTTTCTTT. This sequence encodes CASSHFFGGAADTEAFF.

The chain is built from TRBV1 and TRBJ1-3. TRBV1 is shown as a pseudogene. This CDR3 region has 16 residues. The CDR3 is CASSQAHYEGGNTIYF. CDR3 nucleotides: TGCGCCAGCAGCCAAGCCCACTATGAGGGTGGAAACACCATATATTTT.

The chain couples TRBV7-7 to TRBJ2-5; 15 nucleotides agree with TRBD2. J gave up 5 bases and V 7 bases, and 8 bases lay outside the gene matches. Germline V lookup: CDR1 SSHAT, CDR2 FNYEAQ (reference sequence). The CDR3 consists of 16 residues. CDR3 bases: TGTGCCAGCACCCCGGGACTAGCGGGAGGTTGGGAGACCCAGTACTTC. It codes for CASTPGLAGGWETQYF.

This clone was counted once. The CDR3 DNA reads TGTGCCTGGAGTGTACGACAGGGTGCCACTGAAGCTTTCTTT. It yields the protein CAWSVRQGATEAFF. The chain links TRBV30 to TRBJ1-1, with TRBD1 matching over 7 bases. The CDR3 totals 14 residues. Per germline, CDR1 GTSNPN and CDR2 SVGIG (reference sequence). After removal of 0 bases from V and 4 bases from J, the junction contained 5 bases not matched to a gene.

The chain recombines TRBV19 with TRBJ2-1; perhaps TRBD2 as D (5 bases). V dropped 3 bases and J dropped 3 bases, with 12 bases sitting between them. The CDR3 runs 15 residues. Germline values: CDR1 LNHDA, CDR2 SQIVND (reference sequence). The CDR3 loop is CASSITRVVYNEQFF. The CDR3 nucleotides read TGTGCCAGTAGTATCACTAGGGTAGTCTACAATGAGCAGTTCTTC.

This clone was detected a few times. J is TRBJ1-5 and V is TRBV6-8; D not certain. Germline CDR1 MNHGY, CDR2 SAAAGT. The germline V and J ends were trimmed by 6 bases and 3 bases, with 12 bases remaining between them. CDR3 length: 14 amino acids. The CDR3 loop reads CASSPTGDNQPQHF. For the CDR3, the DNA is TGTGCCAGCAGCCCGACGGGAGACAATCAGCCCCAGCATTTT.

A few counts support this clone. The J gene is TRBJ2-7, the V gene TRBV15; the match to TRBD2 covers 7 bases. Per the germline V gene, CDR1 is LNHNV and CDR2 is YYDKDF (reference sequence). The ends lost 6 bases at V and 1 base at J; junction bases unmatched: 6. CDR3 length: 14 amino acids. CDR3 in DNA: TGTGCCACCAGTCCGGGACTACCTTCCTACGAGCAGTACTTC. It is translated as CATSPGLPSYEQYF. Variable domain in full (rest from reference TRBV15 and TRBJ2-7): DAMVIQNPRYQVTQFGKPVTLSCSQTLNHNVMYWYQQKSSQAPKLLFHYYDKDFNNEADTPDNFQSRRPNTSFCFLDIRSPGLGDTAMYLCATSPGLPSYEQYFGPGTRLTVT.

J is TRBJ1-2 and V is TRBV7-7, with 7 bases fitting TRBD1. The CDR3 has 15 residues. V lost 4 bases, J lost 7 bases, and 12 bases stayed unmatched. CDR1 is SSHAT, CDR2 FNYEAQ, per germline (reference sequence). The CDR3 loop is CASSYGQATWGGYTF. The CDR3 region has the DNA TGTGCCAGCAGCTACGGACAGGCGACTTGGGGTGGCTACACCTTC.

The chain recombines TRBV19 with TRBJ1-1; D unresolved. The germline V gene has CDR1 LNHDA and CDR2 SQIVND (reference sequence). V shed 0 bases and J shed 2 bases, with 1 base lying between them. The CDR3 length is 12 residues. The CDR3 coding sequence is TGTGCCAGTAGTATAGATAACACTGAAGCTTTCTTT. Protein: CASSIDNTEAFF. The whole variable domain, remainder taken from reference TRBV19 and TRBJ1-1, is DGGITQSPKYLFRKEGQNVTLSCEQNLNHDAMYWYRQDPGQGLRLIYYSQIVNDFQKGDIAEGYSVSREKKESFPLTVTSAQKNPTAFYLCASSIDNTEAFFGQGTRLTVV.

This clone has just a few counts. This chain joins TRBV6-8 and TRBJ1-1, with D hard to call. The CDR3 is 14 residues long. V lost 7 bases, J lost 1 base, and 13 bases lay in between. CDR1 and CDR2 (germline): MNHGY, SAAAGT. The CDR3: CASNIPQRNTEAFF. CDR3 bases: TGTGCCAGCAACATACCCCAGAGGAACACTGAAGCTTTCTTT.

This clone is labeled medium-sized. The chain uses TRBV30 and TRBJ1-3; a weak D match, TRBD1 (6 bases). This CDR3 has 17 amino acids. The germline V gene encodes CDR1 GTSNPN and CDR2 SVGIG (reference sequence). V lost 2 bases to trimming and J lost 0 bases, with 17 bases between them. The CDR3: CAWSSEWDTSSGNTIYF. DNA for the CDR3: TGTGCCTGGAGTTCAGAGTGGGACACCTCCTCTGGAAACACCATATATTTT.

The chain is built from TRBV5-1 and TRBJ1-2, with D uncertain. The CDR3 is 15 residues long. The V gene lost 2 bases and the J gene lost 0 bases, with 11 bases spanning the gap. Germline loops: CDR1 SGHRS, CDR2 YFSETQ. The CDR3 sequence: CASSFDGSSNYGYTF. In DNA form, the CDR3 reads TGCGCCAGCAGCTTCGACGGATCTTCTAACTATGGCTACACCTTC.

This clone has just a few counts. The chain joins TRBV11-3 to TRBJ1-4; D ambiguous. Trimming took off 1 base at V and 0 bases at J, with 9 bases between the two ends. CDR3 length equals 16 residues. Germline lookup yields CDR1 SGHNT and CDR2 YENEEA. The CDR3 sequence is CASSLVNRATNEKLFF. DNA for the CDR3: TGTGCCAGCAGCTTAGTAAACAGAGCAACTAATGAAAAACTGTTTTTT.

The chain combines TRBV30 with TRBJ1-4; D not certain. CDR1 GTSNPN and CDR2 SVGIG come from the germline V gene (reference sequence). Deletions cut 1 base from V and 7 bases from J, with 10 bases between. The length of the CDR3 is 13 residues. CDR3 DNA sequence: TGTGCCTGGAGTGCAGCGAGCCTTGAAAAACTGTTTTTT. Translation: CAWSAASLEKLFF.

The CDR3: CSVGAIDRTEAFF. The CDR3 coding sequence is TGCAGCGTTGGTGCCATTGACCGCACAGAAGCTTTCTTT. V is TRBV29-1 and J is TRBJ1-1; no clear D. CDR1 and CDR2 from the germline V gene are SQVTM and ANQGSEA. This CDR3 is 13 amino acids long. V was pared by 4 bases and J by 8 bases, with 17 bases between.

The chain joins TRBV14 to TRBJ2-1; D may be TRBD1 or TRBD2 (5 bases each). V was cut by 0 bases and J by 0 bases, with 9 bases left in between. Germline values: CDR1 SGHDN, CDR2 FVKESK. This CDR3 is built from 16 residues. CDR3 sequence reads: CASSQDLGGSYNEQFF. The CDR3 nucleotides are TGTGCCAGCAGCCAAGATCTTGGGGGCTCCTACAATGAGCAGTTCTTC.

V and J are TRBV6-8 and TRBJ1-3; 7 bases line up with TRBD1. The J segment lost 1 base and the V segment lost 5 bases, leaving 2 bases of the junction unmatched. Germline CDR1 MNHGY, CDR2 SAAAGT. CDR3 length equals 14 residues. CDR3 DNA sequence: TGTGCCAGCAGTAGGGGGCGATCTGGAAACACCATATATTTT. Amino acids: CASSRGRSGNTIYF.

This chain links TRBV11-3 with TRBJ2-2; TRBD2 aligns across 11 bases. CDR1 and CDR2 from the germline V gene are SGHNT and YENEEA. V gave up 4 bases and J gave up 6 bases; unmatched junction bases: 7. The CDR3 is 16 amino acids. CDR3 bases: TGTGCCAGCAGCTCCACGGGTAGCGGGAGGGCCGGGGAGCTGTTTTTT. Translating gives CASSSTGSGRAGELFF. Filled out from reference TRBV11-3 and TRBJ2-2, the complete variable domain reads EAGVVQSPRYKIIEKKQPVAFWCNPISGHNTLYWYLQNLGQGPELLIRYENEEAVDDSQLPKDRFSAERLKGVDSTLKIQPAELGDSAVYLCASSSTGSGRAGELFFGEGSRLTVL.

This clone turned up a few times. J is TRBJ2-5 and V is TRBV14; 8 bases line up with TRBD1. CDR1 is SGHDN and CDR2 is FVKESK in the germline V gene. V lost 2 bases to trimming and J lost 7 bases; unmatched junction nucleotides: 9. The CDR3 loop spans 15 amino acids. The CDR3 is CASSQPRGTGGTQYF. CDR3 bases: TGTGCCAGCAGCCAACCGAGGGGGACAGGCGGGACCCAGTACTTC.

The V and J genes are TRBV11-3 and TRBJ1-5; D is possibly TRBD1 (6 bases). Germline V gene sequence: CDR1 SGHNT, CDR2 YENEEA. Trimming removed 5 bases from V and 3 bases from J, with 17 bases in between. This CDR3 contains 16 residues. In DNA, the CDR3 is TGTGCCAGCAGCCCCGGGACGGACAGTTTCAATCAGCCCCAGCATTTT. This gives the protein CASSPGTDSFNQPQHF. Full variable domain (outside the CDR3, taken from reference TRBV11-3 and TRBJ1-5): EAGVVQSPRYKIIEKKQPVAFWCNPISGHNTLYWYLQNLGQGPELLIRYENEEAVDDSQLPKDRFSAERLKGVDSTLKIQPAELGDSAVYLCASSPGTDSFNQPQHFGDGTRLSIL.

This clone was seen only a few times. Other DNA sequences in the same sample also yield this CDR3. V is TRBV14 and J is TRBJ2-7; TRBD1 might be the D (5 bases). Germline V gene sequence: CDR1 SGHDN, CDR2 FVKESK. V shed 4 bases and J shed 4 bases, with 8 bases lying between them. The CDR3 totals 12 residues. The CDR3 here is CASSLRGYEQYF. Written as DNA, the CDR3 is TGTGCCAGCAGCCTTAGGGGTTACGAGCAGTACTTC. Full variable domain (rest looked up from reference TRBV14 and TRBJ2-7): EAGVTQFPSHSVIEKGQTVTLRCDPISGHDNLYWYRRVMGKEIKFLLHFVKESKQDESGMPNNRFLAERTGGTYSTLKVQPAELEDSGVYFCASSLRGYEQYFGPGTRLTVT.

This clone was seen only once. The chain is built from TRBV19 and TRBJ1-1, with a weak D call TRBD1 (5 bases). Germline lookup yields CDR1 LNHDA and CDR2 SQIVND (reference sequence). V lost 6 bases and J 2 bases, leaving 13 bases between the germline ends. The CDR3 contains 14 residues. CDR3 nucleotide sequence: TGTGCCAGTAGCAGGGCCTCATCCAACACTGAAGCTTTCTTT. Protein sequence: CASSRASSNTEAFF.